This entry lists 25 T cell receptor beta chains sequenced from one sample in a study of blood T cell repertoires in COVID-19. Sequencing was performed with immunoSEQ multiplex PCR; in TCRdb, only in-frame clones are kept and a portion is missing. This table holds around 170,000 clones, about 87% found once. Sequencing was performed on peripheral blood. The source of these receptors is a man in his fifties or sixties with acute or convalescent COVID-19.

The V and J genes are TRBV15 and TRBJ2-2; 7 bases fit TRBD1. V lost 0 bases to trimming and J lost 7 bases; unmatched junction nucleotides: 5. The CDR3 sequence is 15 residues long. CDR1 is LNHNV, CDR2 YYDKDF, per germline (reference sequence). CDR3 bases: TGTGCCACCAGCAGAGAAAGGCAGGGGGACGGGGAGCTGTTTTTT. This codes for CATSRERQGDGELFF.

The chain has TRBV19 and TRBJ2-7, with TRBD2 identical over 8 bases. CDR3 length equals 14 residues. V was pared by 4 bases and J by 5 bases, with 7 bases of the junction left unmatched. Germline V gene sequence: CDR1 LNHDA, CDR2 SQIVND (reference sequence). This CDR3 is CASSSSGDTNEQYF. The CDR3 bases are TGTGCCAGTAGTAGTAGCGGGGACACGAACGAGCAGTACTTC. The full variable domain, in which reference TRBV19 and TRBJ2-7 provide the parts outside the CDR3, is DGGITQSPKYLFRKEGQNVTLSCEQNLNHDAMYWYRQDPGQGLRLIYYSQIVNDFQKGDIAEGYSVSREKKESFPLTVTSAQKNPTAFYLCASSSSGDTNEQYFGPGTRLTVT.

The rearrangement links TRBV5-1 to TRBJ1-2, with TRBD1 identical over 8 bases. The junction had 5 bases not matched to a gene; V was cut back by 4 bases and J by 3 bases. This CDR3 comprises 14 residues. CDR1 and CDR2 (germline): SGHRS, YFSETQ. The DNA for the CDR3 is TGCGCCAGCAGCCCGGACAGGGATGACTATGGCTACACCTTC. It yields the protein CASSPDRDDYGYTF.

The J gene is TRBJ1-2, the V gene TRBV5-4, with D possibly being TRBD1 (6 bases). Trimming cost V 0 bases and J 8 bases, with 8 bases left between them. The CDR3 contains 12 residues. Per germline, CDR1 SGHNT and CDR2 YYREEE (reference sequence). CDR3 bases: TGTGCCAGCAGCTTGGACAGGGTCGGCTACACCTTC. Translating it yields CASSLDRVGYTF.

V and J are TRBV30 and TRBJ1-2; TRBD1 aligns across 8 bases. Unmatched junction bases numbered 2, after V lost 2 bases and J lost 6 bases. Per the germline V gene, CDR1 is GTSNPN and CDR2 is SVGIG (reference sequence). The CDR3 runs 12 residues. CDR3 sequence: CAWSRTGNGYTF. In DNA form, the CDR3 reads TGTGCCTGGAGTAGGACAGGGAATGGCTACACCTTC.

In this sample, this clone turned up once. This CDR3 is CASSQDPGQGVYGYTF. The CDR3 DNA follows: TGTGCCAGCAGCCAAGACCCGGGACAGGGTGTCTATGGCTACACCTTC. The rearrangement uses TRBV3-1 (or the pseudogene TRBV3-2) and TRBJ1-2, with 9 bases identical to TRBD1. V was clipped by 0 bases and J by 4 bases; unmatched bases: 6. The CDR3 has 16 residues. Germline CDR1 LGHDT, CDR2 YNNKEL (reference sequence).

The rearrangement links TRBV19 to TRBJ2-5, with 8 positions matching TRBD1. This CDR3 region has 16 residues. Looked up from germline, CDR1 is LNHDA and CDR2 is SQIVND (reference sequence). V shed 7 bases and J 1 base; nucleotides not matched to a gene: 11. CDR3 in DNA: TGTGCCAGTAACCTGGACAGGGCGCTTCGCCAAGAGACCCAGTACTTC. It encodes CASNLDRALRQETQYF.

The CDR3 spells CASSKLAGGPNTGELFF. As DNA, the CDR3 is TGTGCCAGCAGCAAGCTAGCGGGAGGACCGAACACCGGGGAGCTGTTTTTT. This rearrangement joins TRBV7-6 to TRBJ2-2; TRBD2 aligns across 11 bases. The V and J ends lost 5 bases and 0 bases, in that order; junction bases with no gene match: 5. Germline lookup yields CDR1 SGHVS and CDR2 FNYEAQ. CDR3 length: 17 amino acids.

The chain recombines TRBV7-2 with TRBJ2-3, with 14 bases fitting TRBD2. The germline gives CDR1 SGHTA, CDR2 FQGNSA. The junction had 11 bases not matched to a gene; V was cut back by 3 bases and J by 6 bases. The CDR3 covers 18 residues. The CDR3 spells CASSFRPGTSGSRDTQYF. The CDR3 coding sequence is TGTGCCAGCAGCTTTAGACCCGGGACTAGCGGGAGCAGGGATACGCAGTATTTT.

The chain is built from TRBV19 and TRBJ1-4, with 9 bases aligning to TRBD1. The CDR3 totals 15 residues. Trimming cost V 5 bases and J 7 bases; bases outside gene matches: 8. CDR1 is LNHDA, CDR2 SQIVND, per germline (reference sequence). The CDR3, as DNA: TGTGCCAGTAGTGGGGGGACAGGGCGGCGTGAAAAACTGTTTTTT. Its protein is CASSGGTGRREKLFF.

V gene TRBV11-3 combines with J gene TRBJ2-1; TRBD2 aligns across 10 bases. Germline V CDR1 and CDR2: SGHNT, YENEEA. J lost 9 bases, V lost 1 base, and 6 bases had no gene match. The CDR3 is 15 residues long. The CDR3 reads CASSLALAGEGEQFF. The CDR3 nucleotides read TGTGCCAGCAGCTTAGCTCTAGCGGGAGAGGGTGAGCAGTTCTTC.

The CDR3 DNA sequence: TGTGCCAGCAGCCAAGATAGGCGGGACCTAAGCAATCAGCCCCAGCATTTT. It encodes CASSQDRRDLSNQPQHF. The chain has TRBV4-2 and TRBJ1-5; D perhaps matches TRBD1 (5 bases). CDR1 is LGHNA, CDR2 YNFKEQ, per germline. The V gene lost 0 bases and the J gene lost 1 base, with 13 bases spanning the gap. CDR3 length equals 17 residues.

This rearrangement joins TRBV7-2 to TRBJ2-3; unclear D gene. This CDR3 contains 12 residues. V lost 3 bases and J 6 bases, leaving 7 bases between the germline ends. Germline loops: CDR1 SGHTA, CDR2 FQGNSA. CDR3 protein: CASSFRYDTQYF. The CDR3 DNA is TGTGCCAGCAGCTTTCGGTATGATACGCAGTATTTT. Full variable domain (remainder filled in from reference TRBV7-2 and TRBJ2-3): GAGVSQSPSNKVTEKGKDVELRCDPISGHTALYWYRQSLGQGLEFLIYFQGNSAPDKSGLPSDRFSAERTGGSVSTLTIQRTQQEDSAVYLCASSFRYDTQYFGPGTRLTVL.

The genes are TRBV5-5 and TRBJ2-3, with a possible D match to TRBD2 (7 bases). The CDR3 runs 14 residues. Germline assignment: CDR1 SGHKS and CDR2 YYEKEE (reference sequence). Trimming removed 0 bases from V and 7 bases from J, with 12 bases in between. This CDR3 is CASSLDGGANTQYF. The CDR3 DNA reads as TGTGCCAGCAGCTTGGATGGGGGGGCGAATACGCAGTATTTT. Complete variable domain (other parts from reference TRBV5-5 and TRBJ2-3): DAGVTQSPTHLIKTRGQQVTLRCSPISGHKSVSWYQQVLGQGPQFIFQYYEKEERGRGNFPDRFSARQFPNYSSELNVNALLLGDSALYLCASSLDGGANTQYFGPGTRLTVL.

For this clone: The same CDR3 is also encoded by other DNA sequences in this sample. The V gene is TRBV4-3, the J gene TRBJ2-3; 8 nucleotides match TRBD2. The trim removed 4 bases at V and 6 bases at J, leaving 3 bases unmatched. Germline V gene data show CDR1 as LGHNA and CDR2 as YSLEER. This CDR3 spans 13 amino acids. Here the CDR3 reads CASSPGLADTQYF. The CDR3 nucleotides are TGCGCCAGCAGCCCCGGACTAGCTGATACGCAGTATTTT.

The rearrangement uses TRBV2 and TRBJ1-5; TRBD1 matches at 9 bases. Germline CDR1 SNHLY, CDR2 FYNNEI. The CDR3 length is 14 residues. The V segment lost 6 bases and the J segment 4 bases; nucleotides outside the gene matches: 4. The CDR3 is CASRRTGANQPQHF. The CDR3 DNA reads TGTGCCAGCAGGCGGACAGGGGCTAATCAGCCCCAGCATTTT.

The J gene is TRBJ1-5, the V gene TRBV7-9, with D uncertain. V lost 5 bases and J 7 bases, leaving 9 bases between the germline ends. CDR3 length: 12 amino acids. Germline CDR1 is SEHNR and CDR2 is FQNEAQ (reference sequence). CDR3 in amino acids: CASSNPGQPQHF. The CDR3 DNA reads as TGTGCCAGCAGCAACCCGGGGCAGCCCCAGCATTTT.

V and J are TRBV7-9 and TRBJ2-1; 10 nucleotides align to TRBD2. Germline assignment: CDR1 SEHNR and CDR2 FQNEAQ (reference sequence). The CDR3 loop spans 16 amino acids. Germline trimming cut 3 bases from V and 3 bases from J; bases unmatched to any gene: 5. The CDR3 region is CASSFPLAGDYNEQFF. CDR3 DNA: TGTGCCAGCAGCTTCCCTCTAGCGGGAGACTACAATGAGCAGTTCTTC.

With regard to this clone: At one boundary the junction diverges from the germline segment, which might be a read error. This chain joins TRBV19 and TRBJ2-1; 12 bases match TRBD2. The germline gives CDR1 LNHDA, CDR2 SQIVND (reference sequence). This CDR3 has 19 residues. CDR3 DNA: TGTGCCAGTAGTTTAGACAGGGGTTTTTCTAGCGGGAGGGACAATGAGCAGTTCTTC. Its translation is CASSLDRGFSSGRDNEQFF. The complete variable domain, with remaining parts taken from reference TRBV19 and TRBJ2-1, reads DGGITQSPKYLFRKEGQNVTLSCEQNLNHDAMYWYRQDPGQGLRLIYYSQIVNDFQKGDIAEGYSVSREKKESFPLTVTSAQKNPTAFYLCASSLDRGFSSGRDNEQFFGPGTRLTVL.

Of note for this clone: The germline gene is not matched at one end of the junction; a read error may be the cause. V is TRBV30 and J is TRBJ1-2; no firm D call. The CDR3 extends over 12 amino acids. Germline V gene lookup returns CDR1 GTSNPN and CDR2 SVGIG (reference sequence). The CDR3 DNA reads TGTGCCTGGAGTACTATATCGGTGCCTACGATCTTC. It is translated as CAWSTISVPTIF.

The chain joins TRBV7-3 to TRBJ2-3; 7 bases align to TRBD2. The trim removed 5 bases at V and 2 bases at J, leaving 7 bases unmatched. CDR1 SGHTA and CDR2 FQGTGA come from the germline V gene. This CDR3 spans 15 amino acids. CDR3 residues: CASSPGLRNTDTQYF. CDR3 nucleotide sequence: TGTGCCAGCAGCCCGGGACTACGGAACACAGATACGCAGTATTTT.

The CDR3, as DNA: TGTGCCAGCAAGGCGGGGACGGAGACCCAGTACTTC. This encodes CASKAGTETQYF. The V call is TRBV2, the J call TRBJ2-5, with D possibly being TRBD2 (6 bases). Germline CDR1 reads SNHLY; CDR2 reads FYNNEI. CDR3 length equals 12 residues. V was pared by 7 bases and J by 5 bases, with 11 bases between.

This chain connects TRBV10-3 to TRBJ1-1; D not certain. This CDR3 is built from 14 residues. CDR1 ENHRY and CDR2 SYGVKD come from the germline V gene. V lost 6 bases to trimming and J lost 1 base, with 12 bases between them. In DNA form, the CDR3 reads TGTGCCATCAGAGAACTGGAGGGGAACACTGAAGCTTTCTTT. Its translation is CAIRELEGNTEAFF.

This clone appeared once. This chain connects TRBV27 to TRBJ1-3; 7 bases are a match to TRBD1. The CDR3 is made up of 15 amino acids. Germline CDR1 MNHEY, CDR2 SMNVEV (reference sequence). J lost 4 bases, V lost 6 bases, and 9 bases had no gene match. The CDR3 DNA follows: TGTGCCAGCAGCAATACAGGGGTTAGGGGAAACACCATATATTTT. Translation gives CASSNTGVRGNTIYF.

A note on this clone: At the DNA level, this CDR3 is encoded by other sequences in the same sample as well. The chain couples TRBV12-3 or TRBV12-4 to TRBJ2-1; D is possibly TRBD1 (5 bases). V gave up 2 bases and J gave up 8 bases, with 10 bases separating them. The CDR3 is 13 residues long. CDR3 DNA: TGTGCCAGCAGTTTAAGGGGTAGGGATGAGCAGTTCTTC. Its protein is CASSLRGRDEQFF.